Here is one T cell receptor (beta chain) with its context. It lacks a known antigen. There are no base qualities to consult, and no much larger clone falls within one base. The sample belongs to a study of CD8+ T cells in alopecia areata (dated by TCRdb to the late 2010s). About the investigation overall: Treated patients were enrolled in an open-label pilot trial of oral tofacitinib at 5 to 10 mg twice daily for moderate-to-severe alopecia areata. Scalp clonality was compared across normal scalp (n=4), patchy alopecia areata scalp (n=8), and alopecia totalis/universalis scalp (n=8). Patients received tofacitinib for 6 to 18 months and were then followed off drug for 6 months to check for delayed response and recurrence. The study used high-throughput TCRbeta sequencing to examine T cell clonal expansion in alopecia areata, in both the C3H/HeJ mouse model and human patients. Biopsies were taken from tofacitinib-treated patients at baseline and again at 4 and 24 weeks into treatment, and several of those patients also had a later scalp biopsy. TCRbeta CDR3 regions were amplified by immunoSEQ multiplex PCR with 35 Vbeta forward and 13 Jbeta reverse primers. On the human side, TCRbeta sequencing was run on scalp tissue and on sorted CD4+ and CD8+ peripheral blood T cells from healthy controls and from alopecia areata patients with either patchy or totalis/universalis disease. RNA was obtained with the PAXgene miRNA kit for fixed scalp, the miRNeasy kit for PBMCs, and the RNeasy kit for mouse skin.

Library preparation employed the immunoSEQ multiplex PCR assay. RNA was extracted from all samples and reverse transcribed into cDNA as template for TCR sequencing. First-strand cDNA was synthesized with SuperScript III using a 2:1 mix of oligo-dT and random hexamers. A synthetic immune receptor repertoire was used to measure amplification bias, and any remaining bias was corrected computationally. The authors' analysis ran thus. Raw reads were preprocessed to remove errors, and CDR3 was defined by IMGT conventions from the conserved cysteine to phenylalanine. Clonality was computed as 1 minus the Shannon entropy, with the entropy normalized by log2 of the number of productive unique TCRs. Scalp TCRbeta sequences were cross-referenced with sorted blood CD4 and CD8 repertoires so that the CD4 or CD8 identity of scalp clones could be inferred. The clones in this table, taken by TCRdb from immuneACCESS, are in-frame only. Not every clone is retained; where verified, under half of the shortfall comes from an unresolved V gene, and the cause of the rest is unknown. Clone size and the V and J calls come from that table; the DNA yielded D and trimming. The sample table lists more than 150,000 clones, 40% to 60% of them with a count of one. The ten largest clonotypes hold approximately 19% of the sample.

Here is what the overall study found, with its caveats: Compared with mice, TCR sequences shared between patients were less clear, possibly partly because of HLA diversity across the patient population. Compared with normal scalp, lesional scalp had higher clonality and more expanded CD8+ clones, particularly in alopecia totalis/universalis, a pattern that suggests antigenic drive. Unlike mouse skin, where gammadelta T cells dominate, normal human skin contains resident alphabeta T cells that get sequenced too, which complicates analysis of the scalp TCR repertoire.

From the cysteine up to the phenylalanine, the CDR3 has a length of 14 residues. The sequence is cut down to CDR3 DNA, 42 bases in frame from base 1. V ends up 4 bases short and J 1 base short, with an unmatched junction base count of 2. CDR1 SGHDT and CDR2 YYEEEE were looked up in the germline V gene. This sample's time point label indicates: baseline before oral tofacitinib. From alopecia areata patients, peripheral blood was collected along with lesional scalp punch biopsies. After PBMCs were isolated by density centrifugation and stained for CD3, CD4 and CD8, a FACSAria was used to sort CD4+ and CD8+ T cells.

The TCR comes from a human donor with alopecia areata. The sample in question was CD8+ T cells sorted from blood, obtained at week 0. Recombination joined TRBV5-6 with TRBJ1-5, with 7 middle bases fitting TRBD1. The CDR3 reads CASSAGQSNQPQHF. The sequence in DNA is TGTGCCAGCAGCGCGGGACAGAGCAATCAGCCCCAGCATTTT.